Presented here are 21 T cell receptor beta chains from one specimen sequenced in a study of CD8+ T cells in alopecia areata. Isolated RNA was reverse transcribed into cDNA used as the sequencing template. The data were produced by immunoSEQ multiplex PCR, yet TCRdb's version contains in-frame clones alone and is incomplete. There are 70,000 to 95,000 clones in the sample; 51% occur only once, and 5.5% to 6.5% lies in the top ten. The sequenced material came from NKG2D-high CD8+ T cells sorted from blood. These receptors originate from a human donor with alopecia areata.

This clone was detected a few times. The chain carries TRBV28 and TRBJ2-7; D is unclear. This CDR3 is built from 13 residues. Germline CDR1 and CDR2: MDHEN and SYDVKM. The V gene lost 2 bases and the J gene lost 3 bases, with 8 bases spanning the gap. The CDR3 reads CASSLRGIYEQYF. The CDR3 DNA reads as TGTGCCAGCAGTTTACGTGGGATCTACGAGCAGTACTTC.

This clone was seen at least ten times. This sequence joins TRBV28 and TRBJ2-7, with D perhaps matching TRBD2 (6 bases). Looked up from germline, CDR1 is MDHEN and CDR2 is SYDVKM. Trimming removed 6 bases from V and 4 bases from J, with 13 bases in between. This CDR3 has 13 amino acids. The CDR3 protein is CASSVRGMYEQYF. The DNA for the CDR3 is TGTGCCAGCAGCGTCCGGGGGATGTACGAGCAGTACTTC.

This clone turned up a few times. The CDR3 protein is CASQVYNEQFF. Here the CDR3 DNA reads TGTGCCAGCCAAGTCTACAATGAGCAGTTCTTC. V and J are TRBV11-2 and TRBJ2-1; D gene ambiguous. V lost 8 bases and J 3 bases, leaving 5 bases between the germline ends. Germline CDR1 SGHAT, CDR2 FQNNGV. The CDR3 length is 11 residues.

The gene calls are TRBV13 and TRBJ2-5; 7 bases line up with TRBD2. V lost 1 base and J lost 4; bases outside the gene matches: 3. This CDR3 region has 14 residues. Germline CDR1 is PRHDT and CDR2 is FYEKMQ (reference sequence). The DNA for the CDR3 is TGTGCCAGCAGCTTAGAGGGGAGGGGAGAGACCCAGTACTTC. Its translation is CASSLEGRGETQYF.

J is TRBJ1-1 and V is TRBV29-1; D is unclear. Deletions cut 6 bases from V and 6 bases from J, with 14 bases between. CDR3 length: 12 amino acids. Germline V CDR1 and CDR2: SQVTM, ANQGSEA. CDR3 coding DNA: TGCAGCGTAGGTCTGGGGAGGGCTGAAGCTTTCTTT. Its protein product is CSVGLGRAEAFF.

This clone was seen only a few times. The chain combines TRBV27 with TRBJ2-5; D unresolved. V was shortened by 3 bases and J by 6 bases, with 5 bases between the two germline ends. Germline V gives CDR1 MNHEY, CDR2 SMNVEV (reference sequence). The CDR3 runs to 11 residues. The CDR3 reads CASSFPKTQYF. CDR3 DNA sequence: TGTGCCAGCAGTTTTCCCAAGACCCAGTACTTC.

The chain employs TRBV27 and TRBJ1-3; unclear D gene. Germline V gene data show CDR1 as MNHEY and CDR2 as SMNVEV (reference sequence). The germline V and J ends were trimmed by 6 bases and 8 bases, with 8 bases remaining between them. CDR3 length: 11 amino acids. In DNA form, the CDR3 reads TGTGCCAGCAGGGGCGGCGACACCATATATTTT. Its translation is CASRGGDTIYF.

The chain uses TRBV15 and TRBJ1-5; D might be TRBD1 (5 bases). This CDR3 has 15 residues. Germline V lookup: CDR1 LNHNV, CDR2 YYDKDF (reference sequence). The V end was cut by 0 bases, the J end by 3 bases, with 9 bases between. The CDR3 is CATSRDLGHNQPQHF. The CDR3 nucleotides read TGTGCCACCAGCAGAGATCTGGGGCACAATCAGCCCCAGCATTTT.

The J gene is TRBJ2-7, the V gene TRBV7-9; weak D call: TRBD1 (5 bases). Germline V lookup: CDR1 SEHNR, CDR2 FQNEAQ (reference sequence). The CDR3 consists of 12 residues. V lost 1 base and J lost 7, with 8 bases in between. CDR3 bases: TGTGCCAGCAGCTTAGGGGGCAGAGAGCAGTACTTC. It encodes CASSLGGREQYF.

In this sample, this clone turned up a few times. This chain links TRBV25-1 with TRBJ2-5; tentatively, D is TRBD1 (6 bases). V lost 5 bases to trimming and J lost 1 base, with 8 bases between them. The CDR3 totals 13 residues. Germline V gene data show CDR1 as MGHDK and CDR2 as SYGVNS. The CDR3 sequence: CASSWDTQETQYF. In nucleotides, the CDR3 is TGTGCCAGCAGTTGGGACACCCAAGAGACCCAGTACTTC.

This clone was recorded only once. The chain recombines TRBV29-1 with TRBJ2-7, with D possibly being TRBD2 (6 bases). This CDR3 is 15 amino acids long. The germline V and J ends were trimmed by 5 bases and 7 bases, with 24 bases remaining between them. Germline assignment: CDR1 SQVTM and CDR2 ANQGSEA. The CDR3 nucleotides are TGCAGCGTTTGGGGTAGGTGGAACAATCGGGGGGAGCAGTACTTC. It codes for CSVWGRWNNRGEQYF.

This clone came up a few times. The chain uses TRBV19 and TRBJ1-1, with D hard to call. Trimming took off 7 bases at V and 0 bases at J, with 9 bases between the two ends. The CDR3 has 13 amino acids. CDR1 and CDR2 from the germline V gene are LNHDA and SQIVND (reference sequence). The CDR3 DNA is TGTGCCAGTACAACATGGGTGAACACTGAAGCTTTCTTT. It yields the protein CASTTWVNTEAFF.

This clone was recorded only once. This chain uses TRBV25-1 with TRBJ1-2; TRBD1 aligns across 10 bases. CDR3 length: 11 amino acids. The trim removed 8 bases at V and 6 bases at J, leaving 0 bases unmatched. CDR1 and CDR2 from the germline V gene are MGHDK and SYGVNS. For the CDR3, the DNA is TGTGCCAGCGGGACAGGGGATGGCTACACCTTC. Residues: CASGTGDGYTF.

A note on this clone: At one boundary the junction diverges from the germline segment, which might be a read error. The V call is TRBV7-9, the J call TRBJ2-7; TRBD2 matches at 14 bases. This CDR3 has 16 amino acids. Germline-derived CDR1 and CDR2 are SEHNR and FQNEAQ (reference sequence). CDR3 in DNA: TGTGCCAGCAGCCCGGGACTAGCGGGAGTCTCCCACGAGCAGTACTTC. This encodes CASSPGLAGVSHEQYF.

This rearrangement joins TRBV5-6 to TRBJ2-3; the D gene could be TRBD1 or TRBD2 (6 bases each). The CDR3 totals 14 residues. The germline V gene encodes CDR1 SGHDT and CDR2 YYEEEE. Trimming left V 4 bases short and J 2 bases short, with 11 bases between. Here the CDR3 DNA reads TGTGCCAGCAGCGGGGGGCTGGACACAGATACGCAGTATTTT. Its translation is CASSGGLDTDTQYF. The full variable domain, its missing parts supplied by reference TRBV5-6 and TRBJ2-3, is DAGVTQSPTHLIKTRGQQVTLRCSPKSGHDTVSWYQQALGQGPQFIFQYYEEEERQRGNFPDRFSGHQFPNYSSELNVNALLLGDSALYLCASSGGLDTDTQYFGPGTRLTVL.

This clone was detected a few times. The V call is TRBV28, the J call TRBJ2-1, with 8 bases aligning to TRBD1. Trimming cost V 5 bases and J 7 bases; bases outside gene matches: 13. Germline CDR1 MDHEN, CDR2 SYDVKM. The CDR3 has 16 residues. CDR3 in amino acids: CASSQRWAGGWNEQFF. The CDR3 region has the DNA TGTGCCAGCAGTCAAAGGTGGGCAGGGGGCTGGAATGAGCAGTTCTTC.

This clone was seen only a few times. This chain uses TRBV6-6 with TRBJ2-5; the D is unclear. Between the trimmed V and J ends, which lost 8 bases and 5 bases, there was a span of 12 bases. Germline V gene data show CDR1 as MNHNY and CDR2 as SVGAGI (reference sequence). This CDR3 has 12 amino acids. The CDR3 coding sequence is TGTGCCAGCCAATTCAAGGAGGAGACCCAGTACTTC. Its protein is CASQFKEETQYF.

CDR3 protein: CASSSTPQETQYF. CDR3 DNA sequence: TGTGCCAGCAGCTCGACTCCCCAAGAGACCCAGTACTTC. J is TRBJ2-5 and V is TRBV7-2, with no clear D. Germline-derived CDR1 and CDR2 are SGHTA and FQGNSA. The CDR3 is 13 amino acids. Trimming pared 4 bases from V and 1 base from J, leaving 7 bases between.

This chain connects TRBV18 to TRBJ2-7; the D is unclear. The CDR3 consists of 16 residues. V shed 3 bases and J shed 0 bases, with 15 bases lying between them. Germline lookup yields CDR1 KGHSH and CDR2 LQKENI. The chain's CDR3 is CASSPDSGPSSYEQYF. The CDR3, as DNA: TGTGCCAGCTCACCTGACTCCGGGCCGAGCTCCTACGAGCAGTACTTC.

The sample holds a few counts of this clone. The V and J genes are TRBV28 and TRBJ2-7, with 11 bases lining up with TRBD1. The CDR3 has 15 residues. Unmatched junction bases numbered 5, after V lost 4 bases and J lost 3 bases. Germline loops: CDR1 MDHEN, CDR2 SYDVKM. DNA of the CDR3: TGTGCCAGCAGTTGGGACAGGGGGAGTTTCTACGAGCAGTACTTC. This codes for CASSWDRGSFYEQYF.

This chain uses TRBV28 with TRBJ2-5; D not resolved. With 4 bases removed from V and 4 bases from J, the gap between germline ends came to 7 bases. Looked up from germline, CDR1 is MDHEN and CDR2 is SYDVKM. The CDR3 totals 12 residues. The CDR3 nucleotides are TGTGCCAGCAGTTCATCACGAGAGACCCAGTACTTC. Its protein is CASSSSRETQYF.